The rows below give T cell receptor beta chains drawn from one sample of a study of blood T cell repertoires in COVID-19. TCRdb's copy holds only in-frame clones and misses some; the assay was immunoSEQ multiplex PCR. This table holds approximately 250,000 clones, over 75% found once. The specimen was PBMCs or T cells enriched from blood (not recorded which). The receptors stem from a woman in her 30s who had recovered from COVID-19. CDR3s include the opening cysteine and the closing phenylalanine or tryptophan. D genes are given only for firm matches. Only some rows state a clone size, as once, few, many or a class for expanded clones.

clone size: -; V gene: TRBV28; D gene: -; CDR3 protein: CASSLWVARGNQPQHF
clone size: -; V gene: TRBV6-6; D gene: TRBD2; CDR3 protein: CASSPAGAAARTGELFF
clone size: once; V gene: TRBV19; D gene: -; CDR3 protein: CASSLNEKLFF
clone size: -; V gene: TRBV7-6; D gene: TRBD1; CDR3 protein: CASSLPGQGVNGYTF
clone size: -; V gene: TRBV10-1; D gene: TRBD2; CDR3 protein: CASSTTSGSKDEQFF
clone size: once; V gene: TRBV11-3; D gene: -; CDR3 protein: CASSFGGPITEAFF
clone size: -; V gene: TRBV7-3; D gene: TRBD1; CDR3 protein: CASSSQGQGTYNEQFF
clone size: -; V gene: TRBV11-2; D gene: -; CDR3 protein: CASSPRTGHEQYF
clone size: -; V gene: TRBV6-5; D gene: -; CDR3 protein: CASSLRQQSSSGYTF
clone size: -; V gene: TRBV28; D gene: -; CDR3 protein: CASSPEDSFSYNEQFF
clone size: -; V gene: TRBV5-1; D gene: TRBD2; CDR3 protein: CASSFSGATDTQYF
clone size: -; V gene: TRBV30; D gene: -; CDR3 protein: CAWSVRGTPALYEQYF
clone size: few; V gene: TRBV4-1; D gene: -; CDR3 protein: CASSHSGLPREKLFF
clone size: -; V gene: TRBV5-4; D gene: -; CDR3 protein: CASSFGQQNPYGYTF
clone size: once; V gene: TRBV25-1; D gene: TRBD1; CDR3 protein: CASSGSDRGFSNEQFF
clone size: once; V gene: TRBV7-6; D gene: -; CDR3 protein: CASSLSRGVSTDTQYF
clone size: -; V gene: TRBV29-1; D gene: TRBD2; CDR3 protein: CSVEDPGGPHEQYF
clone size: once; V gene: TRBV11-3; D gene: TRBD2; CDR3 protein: CASSLDTSGGQETQYF
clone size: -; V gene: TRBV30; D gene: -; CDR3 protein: CAWSVGVSYEQYF
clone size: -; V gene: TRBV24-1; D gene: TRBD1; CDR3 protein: CATANPGQGLAGELFF
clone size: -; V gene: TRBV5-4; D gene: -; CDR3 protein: CASSLEGARSSYEQYF